The clone carrying this TCR beta chain is medium-sized (0.01 to 0.1%) within its sample. The sample originates from a study of OX40 agonist ivuxolimab in advanced cancers. The germline CDR1 and CDR2 sequences are LNHDA and SQIVND (reference sequence). This CDR3 is built from 14 residues. V lost 1 base and J 6 bases, leaving 13 bases between the germline ends. Measured with immunoSEQ multiplex PCR; TCRdb has only the in-frame clones, and not every one. This sample has approximately 28,000 clones, with less than 90% found just once. The TCR sequence derives from an adult with an advanced solid tumor such as melanoma, head and neck, liver or kidney cancer. The sequences come from CD4+ or CD8+ T cells sorted from blood, collected in a trial of the OX40 agonist ivuxolimab. The V call is TRBV19, the J call TRBJ2-7; perhaps TRBD2 as D (5 bases). Here the CDR3 DNA reads TGTGCCAGTAGTATAGCCGGGGAGATATCCGAGCAGTACTTC. It codes for CASSIAGEISEQYF.